A selection of T cell receptor beta chains follows, all from one sample in a study of T cells in Graves' hyperthyroidism and ophthalmopathy. From the multiplex PCR reads, TCRdb called clonotypes with MiXCR, one entry per CDR3 protein. Of roughly 500,000 distinct CDR3 sequences in the sample, about 16% were seen once. The specimen sequenced was blood. The origin of the receptors is a woman aged 25-40 years with Graves' ophthalmopathy. Both conserved end residues are part of each CDR3. D genes are given only for firm matches. Clone size is shown for a subset of rows, as once, few, many or a class of expanded clone.

TRBJ1-5	many	TRBV27	-	CASRVGGHGNQPQHF	TGTGCCAGCAGGGTGGGGGGGCACGGCAATCAGCCCCAGCATTTT
TRBJ2-3	-	TRBV7-8	-	CASVLSGLPERDTQYF	TGTGCCAGCGTACTCTCGGGGCTTCCTGAAAGAGATACGCAGTATTTT
TRBJ2-2	-	TRBV7-2	TRBD2	CASSLLGLAGAGELFF	TGTGCCAGCAGCTTACTGGGACTAGCGGGAGCCGGGGAGCTGTTTTTT
TRBJ1-1	many	TRBV5-4	-	CASSWGWANTEAFF	TGTGCCAGCAGCTGGGGTTGGGCGAACACTGAAGCTTTCTTT
TRBJ2-1	many	TRBV28	-	CASRVFNEQFF	TGTGCCAGCAGGGTCTTCAATGAGCAGTTCTTC
TRBJ2-3	-	TRBV28	TRBD2	CASSGLADITDTQYF	TGTGCCAGCAGCGGACTAGCGGATATCACAGATACGCAGTATTTT
TRBJ2-4	many	TRBV2	TRBD1	CASMGQRILLAKNIQYF	TGTGCCAGCATGGGACAGAGGATCTTACTAGCCAAAAACATTCAGTACTTC
TRBJ1-5	many	TRBV6-2/TRBV6-3	-	CASSPDSSYQPQHF	TGTGCCAGCAGTCCAGACAGTTCGTATCAGCCCCAGCATTTT
TRBJ1-1	-	TRBV7-2	TRBD1	CASSQIMTGTENTEAFF	TGTGCCAGCTCACAAATTATGACCGGGACAGAGAACACTGAAGCTTTCTTT
TRBJ2-7	once	TRBV12-3/TRBV12-4	-	CASSLTEGASEQYF	TGTGCCAGCAGTTTAACCGAGGGAGCCTCCGAGCAGTACTTC
TRBJ2-1	-	TRBV19	-	CASSTWGANEQFF	TGTGCCAGTAGTACGTGGGGGGCGAATGAGCAGTTCTTC
TRBJ1-2	many	TRBV25-1	-	CASSESSNWATGTNYGYTF	TGTGCCAGCAGTGAATCCTCGAACTGGGCGACGGGGACGAACTATGGCTACACCTTC
TRBJ1-6	many	TRBV2	-	CASSVDSPKRNSPLHF	TGTGCCAGCAGTGTAGACAGCCCTAAGAGAAATTCACCCCTCCACTTT
TRBJ2-1	-	TRBV18	TRBD2	CASSPYASGSSYNEQFF	TGTGCCAGCTCACCATATGCTAGCGGGAGCTCCTACAATGAGCAGTTCTTC
TRBJ2-7	many	TRBV12-3/TRBV12-4	TRBD2	CASSGLAQIGEQYF	TGTGCCAGCAGTGGACTAGCCCAAATCGGCGAGCAGTACTTC
TRBJ1-1	-	TRBV4-1	-	CASSQVQGNTEAFF	TGCGCCAGCAGCCAAGTACAGGGGAACACTGAAGCTTTCTTT
TRBJ2-7	many	TRBV11-2	TRBD1	CASRLGQGGHEQYF	TGTGCCAGCAGGTTGGGACAGGGTGGCCACGAGCAGTACTTC
TRBJ1-1	many	TRBV12-3/TRBV12-4	-	CASSPIKEAFF	TGTGCCAGCAGTCCGATAAAGGAGGCTTTCTTT
TRBJ2-7	-	TRBV29-1	TRBD2	CSVRTSGAYEQYF	TGCAGCGTTAGGACTAGCGGCGCCTACGAGCAGTACTTC
TRBJ2-3	-	TRBV7-3	-	CASSSVGSTDTQYF	TGTGCCAGCAGCTCGGTCGGGAGCACAGATACGCAGTATTTT
TRBJ2-4	many	TRBV5-1	TRBD1	CASSSTGSQNIQYF	TGCGCCAGCAGTTCGACAGGGAGCCAAAACATTCAGTACTTC
TRBJ2-6	few	TRBV29-1	-	CSVAHSSGANVLTF	TGCAGCGTTGCGCACAGCTCTGGGGCCAACGTCCTGACTTTC
TRBJ1-5	many	TRBV29-1	-	CSVATALNQPQHF	TGCAGCGTTGCAACAGCACTAAATCAGCCCCAGCATTTT
TRBJ2-5	many	TRBV6-2/TRBV6-3	TRBD1	CASSSGQLQETQYF	TGTGCCAGCAGTTCGGGACAGCTCCAAGAGACCCAGTACTTC